What follows are 14 T cell receptor beta chains derived from one specimen sequenced in a study of shared clonotypes between healthy human individuals. Only in-frame clones appear in the TCRdb table, and some are missing; sequencing was by immunoSEQ multiplex PCR. The sample records about 1,800,000 clones, about 95% being singletons. CD8 cells classed as naive were CD45RO-negative and positively selected for CCR7, excluding terminally differentiated effector memory CD45RA+ cells. Sequencing input: naive CD8+ T cells sorted from blood. The receptors shown here come from a man in his late teens or twenties in good health.

V and J are TRBV6-5 and TRBJ1-5, with D hard to call. Trimming removed 0 bases from V and 5 bases from J, with 8 bases in between. Germline V gene data show CDR1 as MNHEY and CDR2 as SVGAGI. CDR3 length: 14 residues. The CDR3: CASSYSGVYQPQHF. The CDR3 region has the DNA TGTGCCAGCAGTTACTCTGGGGTATATCAGCCCCAGCATTTT.

This sequence joins TRBV15 and TRBJ2-7, with a possible D match to TRBD1 (6 bases). Deletions cut 0 bases from V and 0 bases from J, with 15 bases between. Looked up from germline, CDR1 is LNHNV and CDR2 is YYDKDF (reference sequence). This CDR3 has 17 amino acids. The DNA of the CDR3 is TGTGCCACCAGCAGAGATCTGGACAGCCGCAGCTCCTACGAGCAGTACTTC. This sequence encodes CATSRDLDSRSSYEQYF.

V gene TRBV11-2 combines with J gene TRBJ2-7; D is unresolved. CDR1 is SGHAT, CDR2 FQNNGV, per germline. The V end lost 3 bases, the J end lost 5 bases, and 17 bases lay between the germline ends. This CDR3 comprises 15 residues. DNA for the CDR3: TGTGCCAGCAGCTTCCCGGGCGTCATTGGCAACGAGCAGTACTTC. Encoded protein: CASSFPGVIGNEQYF.

The chain employs TRBV5-6 and TRBJ2-7; D is unresolved. The CDR3 covers 14 residues. CDR1 and CDR2 from the germline V gene are SGHDT and YYEEEE. V gave up 1 base and J gave up 3 bases, with 11 bases separating them. For the CDR3, the DNA is TGTGCCAGCAGCTTGCTATGGTGGGACTACGAGCAGTACTTC. This encodes CASSLLWWDYEQYF.

The V call is TRBV10-1, the J call TRBJ1-1; D unclear. The length of the CDR3 is 11 residues. Germline CDR1 WNHNN, CDR2 SYGVQD (reference sequence). The V end was cut by 3 bases, the J end by 8 bases, with 7 bases between. CDR3 region: CASSDSREAFF. The CDR3, as DNA: TGCGCCAGCAGTGATTCCAGGGAAGCTTTCTTT.

The CDR3 protein is CAIRGWDTEAFF. CDR3 DNA sequence: TGTGCCATACGGGGCTGGGACACTGAAGCTTTCTTT. This chain joins TRBV7-8 and TRBJ1-1, with a tentative D call TRBD1 (5 bases). Germline lookup yields CDR1 SGHVS and CDR2 FQNEAQ. The CDR3 sequence is 12 residues long. The V gene lost 10 bases and the J gene lost 3 bases, with 12 bases spanning the gap.

V usage is TRBV5-1 and J usage is TRBJ2-7; 9 bases agree with TRBD1. The J segment lost 3 bases and the V segment lost 5 bases, leaving 6 bases of the junction unmatched. The length of the CDR3 is 14 residues. Per germline, CDR1 SGHRS and CDR2 YFSETQ. CDR3 amino acids: CASRLWTGDYEQYF. The CDR3, as DNA: TGCGCCAGCAGGCTCTGGACAGGGGACTACGAGCAGTACTTC.

The gene calls are TRBV6-5 and TRBJ2-2, with D maybe TRBD1 (6 bases). CDR1 MNHEY and CDR2 SVGAGI come from the germline V gene. V was cut by 1 base and J by 6 bases, with 6 bases left in between. The CDR3 spans 13 residues. The CDR3 DNA is TGTGCCAGCAGTTACTGGGGGCCCGGGGAGCTGTTTTTT. This gives the protein CASSYWGPGELFF.

Comments on this clone: The same CDR3 also results from other DNA sequences found in this sample. The gene calls are TRBV28 and TRBJ1-1, with D possibly TRBD1 on 6 matching bases. V was clipped by 5 bases and J by 2 bases, with 12 bases between them. This CDR3 is 14 amino acids long. From germline, CDR1 is MDHEN and CDR2 SYDVKM. CDR3: CASSIQGLNTEAFF. CDR3 in DNA: TGTGCCAGCAGTATACAGGGACTTAACACTGAAGCTTTCTTT. Full variable domain (missing parts from reference TRBV28 and TRBJ1-1): DVKVTQSSRYLVKRTGEKVFLECVQDMDHENMFWYRQDPGLGLRLIYFSYDVKMKEKGDIPEGYSVSREKKERFSLILESASTNQTSMYLCASSIQGLNTEAFFGQGTRLTVV.

The chain has TRBV19 and TRBJ2-5; no definite D call. With 7 bases removed from V and 5 bases from J, the gap between germline ends came to 8 bases. Germline V lookup: CDR1 LNHDA, CDR2 SQIVND (reference sequence). The CDR3 is 11 residues long. This chain's CDR3 is CASTQGETQYF. CDR3 coding DNA: TGTGCCAGTACCCAAGGGGAGACCCAGTACTTC.

CDR3 protein: CASSRYEGTEAFF. The CDR3 DNA is TGTGCCAGCAGTAGATACGAGGGCACTGAAGCTTTCTTT. The V call is TRBV25-1, the J call TRBJ1-1; D uncertain. The germline V gene has CDR1 MGHDK and CDR2 SYGVNS. Trimming stripped 5 bases from V and 4 bases from J, with 11 bases between. This CDR3 has 13 amino acids.

The V call is TRBV15, the J call TRBJ1-5, with a tentative D call TRBD1 (6 bases). The V gene's germline CDR1 is LNHNV and CDR2 YYDKDF (reference sequence). Deletions cut 6 bases from V and 3 bases from J, with 12 bases between. The CDR3 length is 14 residues. Here the CDR3 DNA reads TGTGCCACCAGGACTACAGGGCCCAATCAGCCCCAGCATTTT. Translation gives CATRTTGPNQPQHF.

This chain joins TRBV19 and TRBJ1-5, with D uncertain. CDR3 length: 12 residues. Germline V gene sequence: CDR1 LNHDA, CDR2 SQIVND (reference sequence). With 5 bases removed from V and 5 bases from J, the gap between germline ends came to 7 bases. CDR3 region: CASSLWDQPQHF. The CDR3 DNA is TGTGCCAGTAGTTTGTGGGATCAGCCCCAGCATTTT.

The chain links TRBV4-1 to TRBJ1-2; maybe TRBD1 (6 bases). The CDR3 loop spans 15 amino acids. CDR1 is MGHRA and CDR2 is YSYEKL in the germline V gene. Trimming took 0 bases from V and 3 from J, leaving 11 bases between them. The CDR3 region has the DNA TGCGCCAGCAGCCAAGAGGACAGCGCTCACTATGGCTACACCTTC. Its translation: CASSQEDSAHYGYTF.